A selection of T cell receptor beta chains follows, all from one sample in a study of cytotoxic CD8 clonotypes in ibrutinib-treated CLL. Profiling relied on immunoSEQ multiplex PCR, and the TCRdb table lists in-frame clones only, not all of them. The table has more than 300,000 clones, 80% seen once; the top ten hold more than 6%. Sequencing was performed on PBMCs, taken before ibrutinib treatment. Every receptor here comes from a human donor with chronic lymphocytic leukemia. Each CDR3 is given with its conserved first and last residue. D genes are given only for firm matches. Clone size is given for some rows only: seen once, a few or many times, or a class if the clone is expanded.

cdr3_nt	cdr3_aa	clone_size	d_call	v_call	j_call
TGTGCCTGGTCGGGTGTAGTAGCGGGATCTGAGCAGTTCTTC	CAWSGVVAGSEQFF	.	TRBD2	TRBV30	TRBJ2-1
TGCGCCAGCAGCCACGCTGGAAACACCATATATTTT	CASSHAGNTIYF	.	.	TRBV4-1	TRBJ1-3
TGTGCCACCAGCACGGGGGGAATTGGCAATCAGCCCCAGCATTTT	CATSTGGIGNQPQHF	.	.	TRBV15	TRBJ1-5
TGTGCCAGTAGTATAGATAGGGGGAATCAGCCCCAGCATTTT	CASSIDRGNQPQHF	.	.	TRBV19	TRBJ1-5
TGTGCCAGCTCACCACCGGCCGGGACACCGACCGGGGAGCTGTTTTTT	CASSPPAGTPTGELFF	once	.	TRBV18	TRBJ2-2
TGTGCCAGCAGCACTAGGACTAGCGGGAGGACAGATACGCAGTATTTT	CASSTRTSGRTDTQYF	.	TRBD2	TRBV7-2	TRBJ2-3
TGCGCCAGCAGCTTGGAAGTTGGGCAGGGCCGAAACATTCAGTACTTC	CASSLEVGQGRNIQYF	.	.	TRBV5-1	TRBJ2-4
TGTGCCAGCAGCCAAACAAAGAACACTGAAGCTTTCTTT	CASSQTKNTEAFF	few	.	TRBV14	TRBJ1-1
TGTGCCAGCAGCTCCCCGTGGGAGTATGCCTACAATGAGCAGTTCTTC	CASSSPWEYAYNEQFF	once	.	TRBV7-9	TRBJ2-1
TGCGCCAGCAGCCATTCTCTCCTTGTCCTAGGGAATCAGCCCCAGCATTTT	CASSHSLLVLGNQPQHF	.	.	TRBV4-3	TRBJ1-5
TGCGCCAGCTCGACAGGAGCCTATGGCTACACCTTC	CASSTGAYGYTF	.	.	TRBV10-1	TRBJ1-2
TGTGCCTGGAGTATCGGACTAGCGAACACCGGGGAGCTGTTTTTT	CAWSIGLANTGELFF	.	TRBD2	TRBV30	TRBJ2-2
TGTGCCAGCACTGCCCTTCTTGATGGCGGGACCTATAAAGAGACCCAGTACTTC	CASTALLDGGTYKETQYF	.	.	TRBV28	TRBJ2-5
TGCGCCAGCAGCCCGCGGACAGCCACGAACACCGGGGAGCTGTTTTTT	CASSPRTATNTGELFF	.	.	TRBV4-1	TRBJ2-2
TGCGCCAGCAGCCCCGGACTAGCGGTAACCTACAATGAGCAGTTCTTC	CASSPGLAVTYNEQFF	once	TRBD2	TRBV4-3	TRBJ2-1
TGTGCCAGCAGCTTAAGTGGTCTAGAGACCCAGTACTTC	CASSLSGLETQYF	few	.	TRBV7-7	TRBJ2-5
TGTGCCAGTGCACAGGGAGGCACTGAAGCTTTCTTT	CASAQGGTEAFF	.	.	TRBV25-1	TRBJ1-1
TGTGCCAGCAGGCCACAGGGGGCAGAGACCCAGTACTTC	CASRPQGAETQYF	.	TRBD1	TRBV6-5	TRBJ2-5
TGTGCCAGCAGCTTAGACAGTAACACTGAAGCTTTCTTT	CASSLDSNTEAFF	many	.	TRBV7-9	TRBJ1-1
TGTGCCAGCAGTTCGGGCCAGACAGGGTGGGGTTACGAGCAGTACTTC	CASSSGQTGWGYEQYF	.	TRBD1	TRBV6-5	TRBJ2-7
TGTGCCAGCAGCTTACCTAGCATCGCCGAGCAGTACTTC	CASSLPSIAEQYF	.	.	TRBV7-2	TRBJ2-7
TGTGCCAGCAGCCGAGTTAGCACAGATACGCAGTATTTT	CASSRVSTDTQYF	.	.	TRBV7-2	TRBJ2-3
TGTGCCAGCAGCCCCGATGCCAGCGGGAGGGCCTGGGAGACCCAGTACTTC	CASSPDASGRAWETQYF	.	TRBD2	TRBV7-2	TRBJ2-5
TGCGCCAGCAGCAAGGGACTAGCGGGAGTTACCGGGGAGCTGTTTTTT	CASSKGLAGVTGELFF	.	TRBD2	TRBV5-1	TRBJ2-2
TGTGCCTGGAGTCGAGGACCCGAGTACAATGAGCAGTTCTTC	CAWSRGPEYNEQFF	.	.	TRBV30	TRBJ2-1
TGTGCCAGCAGTCCCCAAACGCTAGCGGGAGATAGGGACTACGAGCAGTACTTC	CASSPQTLAGDRDYEQYF	.	TRBD2	TRBV27	TRBJ2-7
TGTGCCTGGGCCCCGGGACAGGGGCCTTCCTACGAGCAGTACTTC	CAWAPGQGPSYEQYF	.	TRBD1	TRBV30	TRBJ2-7
TGTGCCAGCAGTTCGGGACTAGCGGGAATCTCCTACGAGCAGTACTTC	CASSSGLAGISYEQYF	.	TRBD2	TRBV6-6	TRBJ2-7
TGTGCCAGCAGCGTAGATGGACAGGGTGATCAGCCCCAGCATTTT	CASSVDGQGDQPQHF	.	TRBD1	TRBV9	TRBJ1-5
TGTGCCAGCAGCTTAGTCCCCCAGGGACCAGTGGGTGAGCAGTTCTTC	CASSLVPQGPVGEQFF	.	.	TRBV11-2	TRBJ2-1
TGTGCCAGCAGCTTTATTCTAGCGGCCGGCTCTGGGGCCAACGTCCTGACTTTC	CASSFILAAGSGANVLTF	.	TRBD2	TRBV7-8	TRBJ2-6
TGCGCCAGCAGCGTCGACAGAAGACCCTCTGGGGCCAACGTCCTGACTTTC	CASSVDRRPSGANVLTF	.	.	TRBV5-1	TRBJ2-6
TGCGCCAGCAGTGGCTCTAGGGCGGATACGCAGTATTTT	CASSGSRADTQYF	few	.	TRBV10-2	TRBJ2-3
TGTGCCAGCAGTCCACAGGGATCCTACGAGCAGTACTTC	CASSPQGSYEQYF	.	.	TRBV6-1	TRBJ2-7
TGTGCCAGCAGCTTAGGACCCGGGACGACTGCCTACGAGCAGTACTTC	CASSLGPGTTAYEQYF	.	.	TRBV7-6	TRBJ2-7
TGTGCCAGCAGCTTAAGAGCGGGAGGCGCCTACGAGCAGTACTTC	CASSLRAGGAYEQYF	.	TRBD2	TRBV7-8	TRBJ2-7
TGTGCTAGCAGCTTAGGACAGGGGGACGAGCAGTACTTC	CASSLGQGDEQYF	.	TRBD1	TRBV7-7	TRBJ2-7
TGTGCCAGCAGCGCCCGGGGAGGCGAGACCCAGTACTTC	CASSARGGETQYF	.	.	TRBV14	TRBJ2-5
TGTGCCAGCAGTCACCGTAGGGGGGCCAATCAGCCCCAGCATTTT	CASSHRRGANQPQHF	.	.	TRBV6-1	TRBJ1-5
TGTGCCAGCAGCTGGGGACTAGCGGCAGATACGCAGTATTTT	CASSWGLAADTQYF	.	TRBD2	TRBV5-4	TRBJ2-3
TGTGCCAGCAGTTACAGGGTAGAGACCCAGTACTTC	CASSYRVETQYF	few	.	TRBV6-6	TRBJ2-5
TGTGCCAGCAGCGTAGTGTCCGGGACTAGCGAAGAGACCCAGTACTTC	CASSVVSGTSEETQYF	few	TRBD2	TRBV7-6	TRBJ2-5
TGTGCCAGCAGTTACCTTCTATTTCCCCACGAGCAGTACTTC	CASSYLLFPHEQYF	.	.	TRBV6-5	TRBJ2-7
TGTGCCTGGGGGAGGTGGGGCCTTGGGTTCTTC	CAWGRWGLGFF	once	.	TRBV30	TRBJ2-1
TGTGCCACCAGCAGCGGGAACACAGATACGCAGTATTTT	CATSSGNTDTQYF	few	.	TRBV15	TRBJ2-3
TGTGCCATCCGGAGCTTAAGGGACAGCTCCTACAATGAGCAGTTCTTC	CAIRSLRDSSYNEQFF	.	TRBD1	TRBV10-3	TRBJ2-1